A selection of T cell receptor beta chains follows, all from one sample in a study of blood T cell repertoires in COVID-19. Generated by immunoSEQ multiplex PCR, the TCRdb table keeps only in-frame clones and is missing some. The sample yields about 150,000 clones, 76% seen once. Sequencing was performed on peripheral blood. These receptors were collected from a woman of 80 years or more with acute or convalescent COVID-19. Each CDR3 is given with its conserved first and last residue. The D gene is left open where the match is weak. The listing skips clone size in some rows; elsewhere it reads once, few, many or a size class.

clone_size j_call cdr3_length d_call v_call cdr3_nt cdr3_aa
NA TRBJ1-1 15 NA TRBV7-9 TGTGCCATCATATCGCGGCGTTACATGAACACTGAAGCTTTCTTT CAIISRRYMNTEAFF
few TRBJ1-1 13 NA TRBV7-6 TGTGCCAGCAGTCCCCAGACCGGGACTGAAGCTTTCTTT CASSPQTGTEAFF
once TRBJ1-2 14 TRBD1 TRBV4-1 TGCGCCCGCAGCAACGACAGGGGGGCCCGCGGCTACACCTTC CARSNDRGARGYTF
once TRBJ2-5 16 NA TRBV19 TGTGCCAGTAGCCTGGGAGGGACAGGTCCCCAAGAGACCCAGTACTTC CASSLGGTGPQETQYF
once TRBJ2-7 16 NA TRBV3-1/TRBV3-2 TGTGCCAGCCTTGGCCAGACCCAGGGGATTCCCTACGAGCAGTACTTC CASLGQTQGIPYEQYF
few TRBJ1-6 16 TRBD1 TRBV3-1/TRBV3-2 TGTGCCAGCAGCCAAGATCGAAACAGGGGCTATTCACCCCTCCACTTT CASSQDRNRGYSPLHF
NA TRBJ1-3 20 TRBD1 TRBV12-5 TGTGCTAGTGGTTTGGTACTAATTCGCGGACAGGGGAGCTCTGGAAACACCATATATTTT CASGLVLIRGQGSSGNTIYF
NA TRBJ1-1 15 NA TRBV4-2 TGTGCCAGCAGCCCAGGTTCAGGTGCTGGCACTGAAGCTTTCTTT CASSPGSGAGTEAFF
NA TRBJ1-2 14 NA TRBV3-1/TRBV3-2 TGTGCCAGCAGCCCCCCGGGGGGCGAAAGAGACTACACCTTC CASSPPGGERDYTF
NA TRBJ1-5 15 TRBD1 TRBV27 TGTGCCAGCAGAATCAGGCAGGGGGGCAATCAGCCCCAGCATTTT CASRIRQGGNQPQHF